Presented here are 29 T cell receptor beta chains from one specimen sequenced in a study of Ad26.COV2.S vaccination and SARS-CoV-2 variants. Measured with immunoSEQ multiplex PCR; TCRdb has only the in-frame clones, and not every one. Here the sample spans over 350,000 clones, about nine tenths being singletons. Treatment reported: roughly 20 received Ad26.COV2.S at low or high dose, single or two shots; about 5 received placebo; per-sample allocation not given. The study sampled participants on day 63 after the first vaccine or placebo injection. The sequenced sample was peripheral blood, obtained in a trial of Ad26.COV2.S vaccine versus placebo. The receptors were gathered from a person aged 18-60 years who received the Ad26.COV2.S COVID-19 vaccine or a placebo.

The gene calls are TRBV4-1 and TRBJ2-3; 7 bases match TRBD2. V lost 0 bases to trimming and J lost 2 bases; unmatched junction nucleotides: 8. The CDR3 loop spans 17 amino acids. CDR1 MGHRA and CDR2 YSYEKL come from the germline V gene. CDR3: CASSQDHASGLTDTQYF. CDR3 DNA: TGCGCCAGCAGCCAAGATCATGCTAGCGGACTCACAGATACGCAGTATTTT.

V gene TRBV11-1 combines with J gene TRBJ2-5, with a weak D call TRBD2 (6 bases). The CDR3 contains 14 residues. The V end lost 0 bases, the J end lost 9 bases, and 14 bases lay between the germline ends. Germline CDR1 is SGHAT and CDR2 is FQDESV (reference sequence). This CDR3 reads CASSLAGEAPAQYF. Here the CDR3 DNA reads TGTGCCAGCAGCTTAGCGGGGGAGGCCCCGGCCCAGTACTTC.

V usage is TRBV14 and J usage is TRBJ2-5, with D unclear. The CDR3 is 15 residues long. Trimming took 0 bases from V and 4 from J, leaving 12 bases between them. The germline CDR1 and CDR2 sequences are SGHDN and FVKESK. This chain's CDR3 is CASSQDGILRETQYF. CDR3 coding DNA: TGTGCCAGCAGCCAAGATGGCATTTTAAGAGAGACCCAGTACTTC.

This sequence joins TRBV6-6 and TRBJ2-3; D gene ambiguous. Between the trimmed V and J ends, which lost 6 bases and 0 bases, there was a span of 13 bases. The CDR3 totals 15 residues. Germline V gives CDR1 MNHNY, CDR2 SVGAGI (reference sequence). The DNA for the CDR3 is TGTGCCAGCAGGCCCGGGCAACTTAGCACAGATACGCAGTATTTT. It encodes CASRPGQLSTDTQYF.

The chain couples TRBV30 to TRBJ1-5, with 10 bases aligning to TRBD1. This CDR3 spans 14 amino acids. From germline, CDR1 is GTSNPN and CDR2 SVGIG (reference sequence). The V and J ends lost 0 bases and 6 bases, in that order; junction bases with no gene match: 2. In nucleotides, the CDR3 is TGTGCCTGGAGTGTTGGGACAGGGGCTCAGCCCCAGCATTTT. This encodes CAWSVGTGAQPQHF.

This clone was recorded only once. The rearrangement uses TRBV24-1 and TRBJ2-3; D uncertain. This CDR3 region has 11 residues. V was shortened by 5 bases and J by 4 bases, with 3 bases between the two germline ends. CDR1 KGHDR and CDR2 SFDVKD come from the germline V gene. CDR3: CATSGADTQYF. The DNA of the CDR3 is TGTGCCACCAGTGGGGCAGATACGCAGTATTTT.

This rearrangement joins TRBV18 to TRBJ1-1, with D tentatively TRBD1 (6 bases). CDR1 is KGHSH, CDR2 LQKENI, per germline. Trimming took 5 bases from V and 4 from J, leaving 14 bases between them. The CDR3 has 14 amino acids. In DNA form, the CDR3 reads TGTGCCAGCTCAACCAAATCAGGGGCCACTGAAGCTTTCTTT. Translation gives CASSTKSGATEAFF.

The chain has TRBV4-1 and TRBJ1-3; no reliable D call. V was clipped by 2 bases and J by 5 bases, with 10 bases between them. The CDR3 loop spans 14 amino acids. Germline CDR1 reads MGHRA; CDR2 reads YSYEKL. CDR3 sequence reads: CASSQPRARNTIYF. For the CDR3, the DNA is TGCGCCAGCAGCCAACCGAGGGCTAGAAACACCATATATTTT.

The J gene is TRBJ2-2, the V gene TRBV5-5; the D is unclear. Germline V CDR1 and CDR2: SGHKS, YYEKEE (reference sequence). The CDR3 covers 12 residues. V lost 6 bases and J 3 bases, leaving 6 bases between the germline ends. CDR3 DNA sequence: TGTGCCAGCATGGTACACACCGGGGAGCTGTTTTTT. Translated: CASMVHTGELFF.

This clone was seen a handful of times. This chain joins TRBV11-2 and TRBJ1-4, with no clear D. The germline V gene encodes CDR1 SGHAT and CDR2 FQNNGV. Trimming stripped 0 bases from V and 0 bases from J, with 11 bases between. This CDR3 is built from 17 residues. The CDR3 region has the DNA TGTGCCAGCAGCTTAGAAACCCTCGGTGCAACTAATGAAAAACTGTTTTTT. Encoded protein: CASSLETLGATNEKLFF.

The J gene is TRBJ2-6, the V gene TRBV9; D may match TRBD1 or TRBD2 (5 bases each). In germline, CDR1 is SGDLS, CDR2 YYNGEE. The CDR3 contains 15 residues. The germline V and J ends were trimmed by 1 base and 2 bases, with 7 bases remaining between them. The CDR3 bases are TGTGCCAGCAGCGTATTGGGGGCTGGGGCCAACGTCCTGACTTTC. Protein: CASSVLGAGANVLTF.

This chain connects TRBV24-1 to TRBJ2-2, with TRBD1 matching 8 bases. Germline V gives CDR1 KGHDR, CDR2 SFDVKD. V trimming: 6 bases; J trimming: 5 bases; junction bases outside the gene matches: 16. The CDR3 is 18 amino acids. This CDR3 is CATSSGLFRTGQTGELFF. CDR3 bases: TGTGCCACCAGTTCGGGTTTGTTCCGGACAGGGCAGACCGGGGAGCTGTTTTTT.

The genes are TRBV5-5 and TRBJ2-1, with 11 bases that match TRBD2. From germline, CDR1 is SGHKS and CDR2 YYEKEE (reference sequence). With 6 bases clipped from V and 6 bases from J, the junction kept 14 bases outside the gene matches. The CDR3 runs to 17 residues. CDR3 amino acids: CASTPLGSGGGTNEQFF. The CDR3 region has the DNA TGTGCCAGCACCCCCCTTGGTAGCGGGGGGGGAACCAATGAGCAGTTCTTC.

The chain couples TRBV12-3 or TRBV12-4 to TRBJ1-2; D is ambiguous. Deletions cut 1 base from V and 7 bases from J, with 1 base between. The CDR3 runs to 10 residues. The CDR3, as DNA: TGTGCCAGCAGTTTAGGTGGCTACACCTTC. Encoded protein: CASSLGGYTF.

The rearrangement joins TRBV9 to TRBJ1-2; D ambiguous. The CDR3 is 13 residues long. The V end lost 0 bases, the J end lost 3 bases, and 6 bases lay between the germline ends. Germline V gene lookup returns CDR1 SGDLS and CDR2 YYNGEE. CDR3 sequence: CASSVDGYYGYTF. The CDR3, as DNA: TGTGCCAGCAGCGTAGACGGGTACTATGGCTACACCTTC.

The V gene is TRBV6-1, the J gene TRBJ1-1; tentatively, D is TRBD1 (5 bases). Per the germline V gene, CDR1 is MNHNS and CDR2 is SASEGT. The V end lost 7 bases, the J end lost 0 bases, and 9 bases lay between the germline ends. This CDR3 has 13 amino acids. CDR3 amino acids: CASNPGLNTEAFF. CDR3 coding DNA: TGTGCCAGCAACCCGGGACTGAACACTGAAGCTTTCTTT.

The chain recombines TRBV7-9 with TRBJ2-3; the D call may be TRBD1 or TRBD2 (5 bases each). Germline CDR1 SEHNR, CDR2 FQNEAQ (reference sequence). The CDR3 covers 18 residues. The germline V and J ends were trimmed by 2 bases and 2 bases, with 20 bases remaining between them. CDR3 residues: CASSLRLARGPLTDTQYF. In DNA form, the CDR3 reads TGTGCCAGCAGCTTAAGGCTGGCTCGGGGACCTCTCACAGATACGCAGTATTTT.

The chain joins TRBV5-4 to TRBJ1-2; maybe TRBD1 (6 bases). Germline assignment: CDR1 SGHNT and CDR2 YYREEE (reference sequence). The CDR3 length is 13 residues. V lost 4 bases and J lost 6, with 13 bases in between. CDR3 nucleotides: TGTGCCAGCAGCCAGCTGACAGGAAATGGCTACACCTTC. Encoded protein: CASSQLTGNGYTF.

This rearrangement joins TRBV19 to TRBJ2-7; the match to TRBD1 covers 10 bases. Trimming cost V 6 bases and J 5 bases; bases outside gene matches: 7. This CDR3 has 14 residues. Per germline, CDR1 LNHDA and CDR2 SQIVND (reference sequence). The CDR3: CASRPGQGRNEQYF. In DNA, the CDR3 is TGTGCCAGTAGGCCGGGACAGGGGAGAAACGAGCAGTACTTC.

The CDR3 nucleotides are TGTGCCAGCAGTCTACAGGGGGCTGGGACTGAAGCTTTCTTT. Residues: CASSLQGAGTEAFF. J is TRBJ1-1 and V is TRBV6-5, with 9 bases matching TRBD1. In germline, CDR1 is MNHEY, CDR2 SVGAGI. This CDR3 has 14 amino acids. The J segment lost 5 bases and the V segment lost 5 bases, leaving 6 bases of the junction unmatched.

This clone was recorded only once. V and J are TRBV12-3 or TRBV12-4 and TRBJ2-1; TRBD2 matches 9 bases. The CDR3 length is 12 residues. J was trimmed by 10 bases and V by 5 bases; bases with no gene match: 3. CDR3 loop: CASSPSGAEQFF. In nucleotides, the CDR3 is TGTGCCAGCAGTCCTAGCGGGGCCGAGCAGTTCTTC.

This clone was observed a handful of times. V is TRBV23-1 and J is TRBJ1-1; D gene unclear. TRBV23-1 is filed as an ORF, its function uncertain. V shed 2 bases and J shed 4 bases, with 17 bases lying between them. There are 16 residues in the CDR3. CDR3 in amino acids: CASSQTLAQPRTEAFF. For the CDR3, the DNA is TGCGCCAGCAGTCAAACATTGGCCCAGCCCCGCACTGAAGCTTTCTTT.

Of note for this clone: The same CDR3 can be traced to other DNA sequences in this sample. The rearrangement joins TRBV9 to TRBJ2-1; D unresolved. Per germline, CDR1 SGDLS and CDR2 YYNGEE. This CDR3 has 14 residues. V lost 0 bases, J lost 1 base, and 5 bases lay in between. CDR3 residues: CASSVGSSYNEQFF. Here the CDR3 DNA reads TGTGCCAGCAGCGTAGGGTCTTCCTACAATGAGCAGTTCTTC.

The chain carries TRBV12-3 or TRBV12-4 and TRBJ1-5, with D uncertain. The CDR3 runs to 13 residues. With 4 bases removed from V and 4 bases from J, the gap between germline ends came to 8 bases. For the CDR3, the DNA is TGTGCCAGCAGTTCGAGGGAGAATCAGCCCCAGCATTTT. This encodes CASSSRENQPQHF.

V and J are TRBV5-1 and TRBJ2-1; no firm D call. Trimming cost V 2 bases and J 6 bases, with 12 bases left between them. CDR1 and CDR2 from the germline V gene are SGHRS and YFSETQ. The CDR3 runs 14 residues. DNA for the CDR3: TGCGCCAGCAGCTTTCTATCCGGGTCCAATGAGCAGTTCTTC. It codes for CASSFLSGSNEQFF. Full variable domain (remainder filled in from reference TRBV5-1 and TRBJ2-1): KAGVTQTPRYLIKTRGQQVTLSCSPISGHRSVSWYQQTPGQGLQFLFEYFSETQRNKGNFPGRFSGRQFSNSRSEMNVSTLELGDSALYLCASSFLSGSNEQFFGPGTRLTVL.

The CDR3 reads CASGQDLANYGYTF. The CDR3, as DNA: TGTGCCAGTGGACAGGACCTTGCTAACTATGGCTACACCTTC. This chain links TRBV6-5 with TRBJ1-2; 7 bases fit TRBD1. With 9 bases clipped from V and 0 bases from J, the junction kept 7 bases outside the gene matches. Germline V gene lookup returns CDR1 MNHEY and CDR2 SVGAGI. This CDR3 has 14 amino acids.

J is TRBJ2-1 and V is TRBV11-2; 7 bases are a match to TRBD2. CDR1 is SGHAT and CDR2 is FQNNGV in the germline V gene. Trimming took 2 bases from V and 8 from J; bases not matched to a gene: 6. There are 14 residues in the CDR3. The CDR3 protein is CASSLFGGYDEQFF. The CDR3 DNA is TGTGCCAGCAGCTTATTCGGGGGGTACGATGAGCAGTTCTTC. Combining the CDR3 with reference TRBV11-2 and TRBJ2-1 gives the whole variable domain EAGVAQSPRYKIIEKRQSVAFWCNPISGHATLYWYQQILGQGPKLLIQFQNNGVVDDSQLPKDRFSAERLKGVDSTLKIQPAKLEDSAVYLCASSLFGGYDEQFFGPGTRLTVL.

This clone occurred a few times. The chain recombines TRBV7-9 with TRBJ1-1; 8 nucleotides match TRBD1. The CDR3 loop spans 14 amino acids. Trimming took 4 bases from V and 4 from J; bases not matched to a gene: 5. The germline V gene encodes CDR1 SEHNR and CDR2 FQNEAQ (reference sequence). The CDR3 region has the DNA TGTGCCAGCAGCTCCGACAGGGGAGTCACTGAAGCTTTCTTT. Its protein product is CASSSDRGVTEAFF. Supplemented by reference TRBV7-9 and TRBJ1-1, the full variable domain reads DTGVSQNPRHKITKRGQNVTFRCDPISEHNRLYWYRQTLGQGPEFLTYFQNEAQLEKSRLLSDRFSAERPKGSFSTLEIQRTEQGDSAMYLCASSSDRGVTEAFFGQGTRLTVV.

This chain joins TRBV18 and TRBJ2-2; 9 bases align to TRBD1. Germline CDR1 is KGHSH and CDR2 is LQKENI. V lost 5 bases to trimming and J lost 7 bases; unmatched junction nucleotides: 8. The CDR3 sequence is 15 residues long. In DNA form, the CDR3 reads TGTGCCAGCTCATCTCGTGGACAGGGGTTCGGGGAGCTGTTTTTT. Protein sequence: CASSSRGQGFGELFF.